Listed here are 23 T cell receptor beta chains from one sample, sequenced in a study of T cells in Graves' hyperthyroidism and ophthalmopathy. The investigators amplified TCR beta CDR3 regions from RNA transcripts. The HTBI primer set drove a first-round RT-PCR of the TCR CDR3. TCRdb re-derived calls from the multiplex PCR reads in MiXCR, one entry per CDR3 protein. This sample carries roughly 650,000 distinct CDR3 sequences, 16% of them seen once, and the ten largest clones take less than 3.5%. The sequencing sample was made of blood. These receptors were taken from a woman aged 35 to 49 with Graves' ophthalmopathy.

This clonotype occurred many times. In DNA form, the CDR3 reads TGTGCCAGCAGAGAGCGGGAGCCCACAGATACGCAGTATTTT. Protein sequence: CASREREPTDTQYF. V usage is TRBV2 and J usage is TRBJ2-3; TRBD2 agrees at 8 bases. The V and J ends lost 6 bases and 2 bases, in that order; junction bases with no gene match: 4. Germline V gene sequence: CDR1 SNHLY, CDR2 FYNNEI. CDR3 length equals 14 residues.

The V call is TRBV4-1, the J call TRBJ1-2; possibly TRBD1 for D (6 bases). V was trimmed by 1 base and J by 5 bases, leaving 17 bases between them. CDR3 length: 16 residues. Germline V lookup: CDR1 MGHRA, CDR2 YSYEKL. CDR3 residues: CASSQVPGENLYGYTF. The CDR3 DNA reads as TGCGCCAGCAGCCAAGTTCCAGGGGAGAACCTATATGGCTACACCTTC.

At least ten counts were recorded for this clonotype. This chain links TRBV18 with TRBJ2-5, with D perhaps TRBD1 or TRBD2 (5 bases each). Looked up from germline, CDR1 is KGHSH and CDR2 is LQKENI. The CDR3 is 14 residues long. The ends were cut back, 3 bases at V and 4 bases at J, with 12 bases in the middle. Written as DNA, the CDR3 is TGTGCCAGCTCACCGGGACGAGCCCCAGAGACCCAGTACTTC. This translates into CASSPGRAPETQYF.

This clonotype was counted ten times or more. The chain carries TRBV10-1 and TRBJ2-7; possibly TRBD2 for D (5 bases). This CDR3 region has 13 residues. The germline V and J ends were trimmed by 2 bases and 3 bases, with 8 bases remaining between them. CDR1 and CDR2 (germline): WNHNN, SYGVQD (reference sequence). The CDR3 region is CASSEKSGYEQYF. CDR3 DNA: TGCGCCAGCAGTGAGAAGAGCGGCTACGAGCAGTACTTC.

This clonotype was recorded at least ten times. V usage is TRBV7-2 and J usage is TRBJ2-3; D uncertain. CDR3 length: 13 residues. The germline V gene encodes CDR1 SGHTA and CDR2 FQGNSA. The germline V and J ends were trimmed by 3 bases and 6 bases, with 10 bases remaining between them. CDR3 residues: CASSFYGDDTQYF. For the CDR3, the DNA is TGTGCCAGCAGCTTTTACGGCGACGATACGCAGTATTTT.

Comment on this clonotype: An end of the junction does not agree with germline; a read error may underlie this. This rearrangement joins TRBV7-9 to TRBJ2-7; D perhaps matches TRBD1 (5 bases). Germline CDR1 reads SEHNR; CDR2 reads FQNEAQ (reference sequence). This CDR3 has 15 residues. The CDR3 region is CAISPFLDSAYEQYF. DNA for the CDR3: TGTGCCATCAGCCCGTTCCTAGACAGCGCCTACGAGCAGTACTTC.

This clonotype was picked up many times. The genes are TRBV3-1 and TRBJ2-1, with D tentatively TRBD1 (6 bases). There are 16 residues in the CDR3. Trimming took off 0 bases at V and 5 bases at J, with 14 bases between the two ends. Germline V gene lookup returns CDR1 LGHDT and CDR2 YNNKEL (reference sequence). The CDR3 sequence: CASSQDWPGDDNEQFF. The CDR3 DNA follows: TGTGCCAGCAGCCAAGACTGGCCAGGGGACGACAATGAGCAGTTCTTC.

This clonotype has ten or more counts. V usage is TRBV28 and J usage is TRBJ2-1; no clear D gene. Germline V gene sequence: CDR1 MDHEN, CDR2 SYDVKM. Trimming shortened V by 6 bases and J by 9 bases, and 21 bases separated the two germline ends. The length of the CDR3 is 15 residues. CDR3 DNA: TGTGCCAGCAGCCCCTTAGGAGTGCGGTATGGTGAGCAGTTCTTC. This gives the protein CASSPLGVRYGEQFF.

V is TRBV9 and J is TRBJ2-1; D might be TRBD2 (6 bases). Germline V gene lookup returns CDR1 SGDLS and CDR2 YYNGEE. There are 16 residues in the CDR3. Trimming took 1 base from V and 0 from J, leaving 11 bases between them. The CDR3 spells CASSVHSAGSYNEQFF. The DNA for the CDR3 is TGTGCCAGCAGCGTACATTCAGCGGGCTCCTACAATGAGCAGTTCTTC.

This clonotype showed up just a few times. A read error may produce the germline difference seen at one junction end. CDR3 nucleotide sequence: TGCAGTGCTCGAGACGGACCAAACTATGGCTACACCTTC. This sequence encodes CSARDGPNYGYTF. The V call is TRBV20-1, the J call TRBJ1-2; D ambiguous. The germline CDR1 and CDR2 sequences are DFQATT and SNEGSKA (reference sequence). This CDR3 has 13 amino acids.

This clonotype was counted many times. Written as DNA, the CDR3 is TGTGCCAGCAGTCCCGGACTAGCGGAGCACAATGAGCAGTTCTTC. Its translation: CASSPGLAEHNEQFF. The gene calls are TRBV2 and TRBJ2-1; 10 bases match TRBD2. CDR3 size: 15 residues. Germline loops: CDR1 SNHLY, CDR2 FYNNEI. V trimming: 5 bases; J trimming: 5 bases; junction bases outside the gene matches: 6.

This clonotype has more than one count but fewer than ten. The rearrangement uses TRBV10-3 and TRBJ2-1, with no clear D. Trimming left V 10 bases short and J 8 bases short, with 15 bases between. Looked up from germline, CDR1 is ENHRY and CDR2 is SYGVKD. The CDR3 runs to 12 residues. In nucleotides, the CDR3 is TGTGCCACGGCCGGTCGGGCCGATGAGCAGTTCTTC. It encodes CATAGRADEQFF.

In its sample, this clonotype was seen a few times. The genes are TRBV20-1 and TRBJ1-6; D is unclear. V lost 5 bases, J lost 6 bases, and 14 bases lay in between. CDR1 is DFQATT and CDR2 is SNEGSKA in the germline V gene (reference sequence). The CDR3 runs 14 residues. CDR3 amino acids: CSAGPVSGNSPLHF. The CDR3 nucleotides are TGCAGTGCTGGCCCAGTCTCGGGTAATTCACCCCTCCACTTT.

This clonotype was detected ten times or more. This CDR3 reads CASSLGTYSTDTQYF. CDR3 bases: TGCGCCAGCAGCTTGGGCACCTACAGCACAGATACGCAGTATTTT. The J gene is TRBJ2-3, the V gene TRBV5-1, with D uncertain. The germline gives CDR1 SGHRS, CDR2 YFSETQ. CDR3 length: 15 amino acids. V dropped 0 bases and J dropped 0 bases, with 8 bases sitting between them. The complete variable domain, with remaining parts taken from reference TRBV5-1 and TRBJ2-3, reads KAGVTQTPRYLIKTRGQQVTLSCSPISGHRSVSWYQQTPGQGLQFLFEYFSETQRNKGNFPGRFSGRQFSNSRSEMNVSTLELGDSALYLCASSLGTYSTDTQYFGPGTRLTVL.

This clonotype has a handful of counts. The CDR3 spells CAISEGTGGPGELFF. The CDR3 nucleotides read TGTGCCATCAGTGAGGGGACAGGGGGTCCCGGGGAGCTGTTTTTT. The chain is built from TRBV10-3 and TRBJ2-2, with 11 positions matching TRBD1. The germline V gene has CDR1 ENHRY and CDR2 SYGVKD. With V trimmed by 2 bases and J by 6 bases, 2 bases remained unmatched. There are 15 residues in the CDR3.

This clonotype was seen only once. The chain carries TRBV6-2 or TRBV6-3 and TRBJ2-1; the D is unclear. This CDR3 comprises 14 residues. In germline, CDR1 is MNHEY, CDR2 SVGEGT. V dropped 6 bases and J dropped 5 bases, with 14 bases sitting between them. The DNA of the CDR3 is TGTGCCAGCAGCCCGGAAGATCCTCACAATGAGCAGTTCTTC. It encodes CASSPEDPHNEQFF.

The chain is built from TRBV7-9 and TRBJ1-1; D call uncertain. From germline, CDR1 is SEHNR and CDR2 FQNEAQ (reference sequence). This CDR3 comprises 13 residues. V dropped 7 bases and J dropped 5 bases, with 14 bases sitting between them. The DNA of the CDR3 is TGTGCCAGCATCGCCCCGACGGGTACTGAAGCTTTCTTT. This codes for CASIAPTGTEAFF.

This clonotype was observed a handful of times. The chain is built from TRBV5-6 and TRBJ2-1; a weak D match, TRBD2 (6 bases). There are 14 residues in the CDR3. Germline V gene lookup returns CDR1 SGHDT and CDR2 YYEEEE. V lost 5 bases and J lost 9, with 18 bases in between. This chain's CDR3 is CASRAWRAAIEQFF. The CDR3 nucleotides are TGTGCCAGCAGGGCTTGGAGGGCCGCAATTGAGCAGTTCTTC.

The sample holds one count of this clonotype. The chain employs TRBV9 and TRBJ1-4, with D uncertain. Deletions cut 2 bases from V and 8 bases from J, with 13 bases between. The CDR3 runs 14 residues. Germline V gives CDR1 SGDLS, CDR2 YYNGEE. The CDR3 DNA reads TGTGCCAGCAGCGTGCGGCCCACCAGCGAAAAACTGTTTTTT. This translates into CASSVRPTSEKLFF.

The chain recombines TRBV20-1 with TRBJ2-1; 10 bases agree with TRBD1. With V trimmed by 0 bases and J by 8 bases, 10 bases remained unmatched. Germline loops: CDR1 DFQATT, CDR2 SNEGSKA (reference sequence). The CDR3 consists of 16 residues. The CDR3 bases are TGCAGTGCTAGAGATGTTTCGGGACAGGGGATGGATGAGCAGTTCTTC. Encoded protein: CSARDVSGQGMDEQFF.

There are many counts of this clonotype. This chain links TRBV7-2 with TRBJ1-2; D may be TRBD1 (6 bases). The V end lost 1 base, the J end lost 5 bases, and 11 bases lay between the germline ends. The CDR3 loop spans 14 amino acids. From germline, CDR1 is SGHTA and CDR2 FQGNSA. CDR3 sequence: CASSLDRDIYGYTF. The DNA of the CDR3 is TGTGCCAGCAGCTTAGACCGGGACATTTATGGCTACACCTTC. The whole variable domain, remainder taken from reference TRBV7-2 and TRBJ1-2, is GAGVSQSPSNKVTEKGKDVELRCDPISGHTALYWYRQSLGQGLEFLIYFQGNSAPDKSGLPSDRFSAERTGGSVSTLTIQRTQQEDSAVYLCASSLDRDIYGYTFGSGTRLTVV.

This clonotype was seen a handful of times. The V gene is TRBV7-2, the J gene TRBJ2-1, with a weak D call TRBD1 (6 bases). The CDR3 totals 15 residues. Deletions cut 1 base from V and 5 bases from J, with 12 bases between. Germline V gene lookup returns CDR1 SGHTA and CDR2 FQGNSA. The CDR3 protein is CASSLVSGVDNEQFF. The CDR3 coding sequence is TGTGCCAGCAGCTTAGTGTCAGGGGTTGACAATGAGCAGTTCTTC. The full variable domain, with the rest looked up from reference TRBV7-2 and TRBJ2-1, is GAGVSQSPSNKVTEKGKDVELRCDPISGHTALYWYRQSLGQGLEFLIYFQGNSAPDKSGLPSDRFSAERTGGSVSTLTIQRTQQEDSAVYLCASSLVSGVDNEQFFGPGTRLTVL.

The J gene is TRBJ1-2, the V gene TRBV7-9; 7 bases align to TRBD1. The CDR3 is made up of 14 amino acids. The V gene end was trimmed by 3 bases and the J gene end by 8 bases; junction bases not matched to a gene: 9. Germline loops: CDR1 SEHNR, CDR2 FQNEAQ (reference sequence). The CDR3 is CASSLSQTGTGYTF. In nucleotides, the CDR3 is TGTGCCAGCAGCTTGTCTCAGACAGGGACCGGCTACACCTTC.